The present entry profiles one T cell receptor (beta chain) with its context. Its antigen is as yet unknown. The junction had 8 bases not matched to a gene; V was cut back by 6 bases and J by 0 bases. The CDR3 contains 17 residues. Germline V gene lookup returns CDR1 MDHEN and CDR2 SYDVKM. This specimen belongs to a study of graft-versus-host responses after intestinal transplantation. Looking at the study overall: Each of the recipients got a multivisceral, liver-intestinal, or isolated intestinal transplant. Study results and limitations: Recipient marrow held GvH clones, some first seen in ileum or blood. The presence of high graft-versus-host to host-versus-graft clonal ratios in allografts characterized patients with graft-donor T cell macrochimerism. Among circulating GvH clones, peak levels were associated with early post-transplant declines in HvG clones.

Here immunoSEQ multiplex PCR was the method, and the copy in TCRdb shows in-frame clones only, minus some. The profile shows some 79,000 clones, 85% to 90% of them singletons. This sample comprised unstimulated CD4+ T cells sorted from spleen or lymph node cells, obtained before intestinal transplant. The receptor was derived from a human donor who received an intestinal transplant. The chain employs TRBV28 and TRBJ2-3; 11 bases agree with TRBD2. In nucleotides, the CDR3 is TGTGCCAGCAGCCGCCCGACTAGCGGGGAGAGCACAGATACGCAGTATTTT. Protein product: CASSRPTSGESTDTQYF.